The T cell receptor beta chain under discussion was sequenced for a study of T cells in Graves' hyperthyroidism and ophthalmopathy. Researchers took RNA transcripts and amplified the TCR beta CDR3 regions from them. During a first-round RT-PCR of the TCR CDR3, the HTBI primer set was used. TCRdb re-called the multiplex PCR reads through MiXCR, storing one row per CDR3 protein. The data hold 350,000 to 400,000 distinct CDR3 sequences, with approximately 17% observed a single time. V lost 3 bases to trimming and J lost 9 bases, with 7 bases between them. This CDR3 contains 10 residues. Germline CDR1 and CDR2: SGHRS and YFSETQ.

This TCR came from a man aged 18 to 35 with Graves' ophthalmopathy. The sequenced material came from blood. The rearrangement links TRBV5-1 to TRBJ2-7, with D uncertain. The CDR3 DNA sequence: TGCGCCAGCAGCTCCCACGGGCAGTACTTC. This gives the protein CASSSHGQYF.